Below are 19 T cell receptor beta chains sequenced from a single sample in a study of blood T cells in healthy people across ages. PCR was performed a second time for roughly 7 to 12 cycles using a sample-barcoded 5' primer and a J-beta primer mix. MiXCR, run by TCRdb on the 5' RACE reads, gives a single entry per CDR3 protein. The sample contains approximately 600,000 distinct CDR3 sequences, around 54% of which appear only once. Sequenced material: blood. Source of these receptors: a man aged 55 to 70 in good health.

There are a few counts of this clonotype. V gene TRBV20-1 combines with J gene TRBJ2-1; possibly TRBD2 for D (6 bases). The CDR3 is 14 residues long. Germline V lookup: CDR1 DFQATT, CDR2 SNEGSKA (reference sequence). The V and J ends lost 0 bases and 7 bases respectively, with 13 bases between them. CDR3 region: CSARDAGGINEQFF. Here the CDR3 DNA reads TGCAGTGCTAGAGATGCCGGAGGGATTAATGAGCAGTTCTTC.

CDR3 coding DNA: TGCGCCAGCAGTCCGTCGCGGGGGATCCCGGATACGCAGTATTTT. This encodes CASSPSRGIPDTQYF. The rearrangement links TRBV10-1 to TRBJ2-3, with 7 bases identical to TRBD2. The V gene end was trimmed by 5 bases and the J gene end by 6 bases; junction bases not matched to a gene: 11. The CDR3 extends over 15 amino acids. Germline values: CDR1 WNHNN, CDR2 SYGVQD (reference sequence).

In its sample, this clonotype was seen a few times. The chain couples TRBV5-1 to TRBJ1-4; D unresolved. The CDR3 is 14 amino acids. In germline, CDR1 is SGHRS, CDR2 YFSETQ. Trimming left V 0 bases short and J 0 bases short, with 3 bases between. The CDR3 DNA sequence: TGCGCCAGCAGCTTGGAAACAACTAATGAAAAACTGTTTTTT. Its protein is CASSLETTNEKLFF.

In its sample, this clonotype was seen a few times. This chain uses TRBV5-1 with TRBJ1-2; D remains ambiguous. V was pared by 5 bases and J by 8 bases, with 13 bases between. The length of the CDR3 is 12 residues. Looked up from germline, CDR1 is SGHRS and CDR2 is YFSETQ. CDR3 nucleotides: TGCGCCAGCAGTGGAGAGATTCGCGGCTACACCTTC. Translation gives CASSGEIRGYTF. Together with reference TRBV5-1 and TRBJ1-2, the CDR3 gives the full variable domain: KAGVTQTPRYLIKTRGQQVTLSCSPISGHRSVSWYQQTPGQGLQFLFEYFSETQRNKGNFPGRFSGRQFSNSRSEMNVSTLELGDSALYLCASSGEIRGYTFGSGTRLTVV.

The genes are TRBV7-2 and TRBJ2-5, with TRBD2 as a possible D gene (7 bases). Germline lookup yields CDR1 SGHTA and CDR2 FQGNSA. The CDR3 runs to 15 residues. V lost 2 bases and J 2 bases, leaving 12 bases between the germline ends. This CDR3 reads CASSLRGASQETQYF. The CDR3 DNA follows: TGTGCCAGCAGCTTACGGGGGGCCTCACAAGAGACCCAGTACTTC.

A few counts support this clonotype. This chain joins TRBV25-1 and TRBJ2-5; D might be TRBD1 (6 bases). Germline V CDR1 and CDR2: MGHDK, SYGVNS. This CDR3 comprises 16 residues. The V and J ends lost 7 bases and 1 base respectively, with 19 bases between them. CDR3 sequence (DNA): TGTGCCAGCACATGGACAGCCGATTTTCCCCAAGAGACCCAGTACTTC. Encoded protein: CASTWTADFPQETQYF.

Only a few counts were recorded for this clonotype. The V gene is TRBV7-9, the J gene TRBJ2-3; 10 nucleotides match TRBD2. Losses at the gene ends were 2 bases for V and 0 bases for J; bases not matched to a gene: 8. Per the germline V gene, CDR1 is SEHNR and CDR2 is FQNEAQ (reference sequence). The CDR3 contains 18 residues. The chain's CDR3 is CASSLLAGDFSSTDTQYF. CDR3 coding DNA: TGTGCCAGCAGCTTACTAGCGGGGGACTTTTCTAGCACAGATACGCAGTATTTT.

This sequence joins TRBV6-2 or TRBV6-3 and TRBJ2-1; D is perhaps TRBD2 (5 bases). With 2 bases removed from V and 7 bases from J, the gap between germline ends came to 15 bases. The V gene's germline CDR1 is MNHEY and CDR2 SVGEGT. This CDR3 spans 15 amino acids. The CDR3 here is CASSYVASLRNEQFF. For the CDR3, the DNA is TGTGCCAGCAGTTACGTGGCTAGCCTCCGGAATGAGCAGTTCTTC.

V gene TRBV4-2 combines with J gene TRBJ2-1, with a weak D call TRBD2 (6 bases). CDR3 length equals 17 residues. Deletions cut 1 base from V and 2 bases from J, with 15 bases between. Germline V lookup: CDR1 LGHNA, CDR2 YNFKEQ. DNA of the CDR3: TGTGCCAGCAGCCAAGCCCCACTCGGGGGAACCTACAATGAGCAGTTCTTC. This sequence encodes CASSQAPLGGTYNEQFF.

The V and J genes are TRBV5-1 and TRBJ2-3; weak D call: TRBD1 (5 bases). The germline CDR1 and CDR2 sequences are SGHRS and YFSETQ. The ends were cut back, 5 bases at V and 1 base at J, with 11 bases in the middle. This CDR3 is 14 amino acids long. This CDR3 reads CASRLQDGTDTQYF. The CDR3, as DNA: TGCGCCAGCAGATTACAGGATGGCACAGATACGCAGTATTTT.

The rearrangement joins TRBV9 to TRBJ2-5; 9 bases align to TRBD2. CDR3 size: 15 residues. Germline values: CDR1 SGDLS, CDR2 YYNGEE. Unmatched junction bases numbered 13, after V lost 2 bases and J lost 11 bases. CDR3 nucleotide sequence: TGTGCCAGCAGCGTTCTAGCGGGGTTTTTCGATGAGCAGTACTTC. Its translation is CASSVLAGFFDEQYF.

This clonotype was detected only a few times. The chain joins TRBV7-9 to TRBJ2-1; no firm D call. Trimming cost V 4 bases and J 7 bases, with 23 bases left between them. This CDR3 has 17 amino acids. Looked up from germline, CDR1 is SEHNR and CDR2 is FQNEAQ (reference sequence). DNA of the CDR3: TGTGCCAGCAGCTCCACGCAAGGCTTCAGCCCTCGGAATGAGCAGTTCTTC. This codes for CASSSTQGFSPRNEQFF.

The V gene is TRBV21-1, the J gene TRBJ2-1; the table's D call, TRBD2, has no DNA check behind it. TRBV21-1 is annotated as a pseudogene. The CDR3 contains 14 residues. The CDR3 DNA sequence: TGTGCCAGCAGCTTTAGCGGGGGCTGTAATGAGCAGTTCTTC. Translated: CASSFSGGCNEQFF.

The J gene is TRBJ2-5, the V gene TRBV9; D is perhaps TRBD2 (6 bases). Trimming shortened V by 0 bases and J by 2 bases, and 11 bases separated the two germline ends. The germline V gene has CDR1 SGDLS and CDR2 YYNGEE. The CDR3 totals 15 residues. CDR3: CASSVDGGLQETQYF. CDR3 coding DNA: TGTGCCAGCAGCGTAGATGGGGGACTTCAAGAGACCCAGTACTTC.

This clonotype appeared many times. The chain uses TRBV6-2 or TRBV6-3 and TRBJ2-7; D is undetermined. The CDR3 length is 13 residues. Trimming removed 8 bases at V and 2 bases at J, with 13 bases between. Germline V gene sequence: CDR1 MNHEY, CDR2 SVGEGT. The CDR3 loop reads CASGRVPAYEQYF. CDR3 DNA: TGTGCCAGCGGCCGGGTCCCAGCCTACGAGCAGTACTTC.

This chain links TRBV11-3 with TRBJ2-7, with 10 bases matching TRBD1. Germline trimming cut 5 bases from V and 1 base from J; bases unmatched to any gene: 5. From germline, CDR1 is SGHNT and CDR2 YENEEA. CDR3 size: 15 residues. The CDR3 DNA follows: TGTGCCAGCAGCCCAGGACAGGGGGTGTCCTACGAGCAGTACTTC. It yields the protein CASSPGQGVSYEQYF.

V and J are TRBV29-1 and TRBJ2-7, with TRBD2 matching 7 bases. The CDR3 is made up of 13 amino acids. V lost 2 bases and J lost 7; bases outside the gene matches: 8. Germline V gene data show CDR1 as SQVTM and CDR2 as ANQGSEA. The CDR3 sequence is CSVERQGGNEQYF. The CDR3 DNA reads as TGCAGCGTTGAACGGCAGGGAGGGAATGAGCAGTACTTC.

This rearrangement joins TRBV28 to TRBJ2-7; D might be TRBD1 or TRBD2, each matching 6 bases. The CDR3 covers 13 residues. Per the germline V gene, CDR1 is MDHEN and CDR2 is SYDVKM. The germline V and J ends were trimmed by 5 bases and 6 bases, with 14 bases remaining between them. CDR3 nucleotides: TGTGCCAGCAGTCGCTCCTCGGGGGCCGAGCAGTACTTC. Translation gives CASSRSSGAEQYF.

This rearrangement joins TRBV11-2 to TRBJ2-5; D perhaps matches TRBD2 (6 bases). Trimming removed 1 base at V and 5 bases at J, with 14 bases between. The length of the CDR3 is 15 residues. Germline V lookup: CDR1 SGHAT, CDR2 FQNNGV. In nucleotides, the CDR3 is TGTGCCAGCAGCTTAGGGGGACTCAACAGGGAGACCCAGTACTTC. Translated, it gives CASSLGGLNRETQYF.